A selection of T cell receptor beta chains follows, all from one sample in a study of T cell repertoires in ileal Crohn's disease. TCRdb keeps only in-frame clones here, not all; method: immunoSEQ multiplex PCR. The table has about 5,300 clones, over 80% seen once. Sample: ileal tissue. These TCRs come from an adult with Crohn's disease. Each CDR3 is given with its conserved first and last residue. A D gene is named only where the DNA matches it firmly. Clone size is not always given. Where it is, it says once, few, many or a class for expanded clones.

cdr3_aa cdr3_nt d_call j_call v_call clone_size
CASSLEASSYNEQFF TGTGCCAGCAGTTTGGAGGCCAGCTCCTACAATGAGCAGTTCTTC NA TRBJ2-1 TRBV28 NA
CASSFRDREAFF TGCGCCAGCAGCTTCCGGGACAGAGAAGCTTTCTTT TRBD1 TRBJ1-1 TRBV5-1 NA
CASSGIDRGTLNTEAFF TGCGCCAGCAGTGGGATAGACAGGGGAACCTTGAACACTGAAGCTTTCTTT TRBD1 TRBJ1-1 TRBV10-2 once
CASSGSGLGVQPQHF TGTGCCAGCAGCGGATCAGGGCTAGGCGTACAGCCCCAGCATTTT NA TRBJ1-5 TRBV6-5 NA
CASSVSTSGGILTDTQYF TGTGCCAGCAGTGTCTCCACTAGCGGGGGTATTCTCACAGATACGCAGTATTTT TRBD2 TRBJ2-3 TRBV6-1 NA
CAISDRINTEAFF TGTGCCATCAGTGACAGGATCAACACTGAAGCTTTCTTT NA TRBJ1-1 TRBV10-3 once
CASSIRAGEAFF TGTGCCAGTAGTATACGGGCGGGTGAAGCTTTCTTT NA TRBJ1-1 TRBV19 few
CASGRDGSSYEQYF TGTGCTAGTGGTCGGGACGGTTCCTCCTACGAGCAGTACTTC NA TRBJ2-7 TRBV12-5 NA
CASSIDDRGRQPQHF TGTGCCAGTAGTATAGATGACAGGGGCCGTCAGCCCCAGCATTTT TRBD1 TRBJ1-5 TRBV19 NA
CSVDGPRGAYEQYF TGCAGCGTTGACGGCCCACGTGGGGCCTACGAGCAGTACTTC NA TRBJ2-7 TRBV29-1 NA
CASSRSSYEQYF TGTGCCAGCAGCCGGTCTTCCTACGAGCAGTACTTC NA TRBJ2-7 TRBV7-2 NA
CASSESMAGELFF TGCGCCAGCAGTGAGTCGATGGCCGGGGAGCTGTTTTTT NA TRBJ2-2 TRBV10-1 few
CASSLGTKETQYF TGTGCCAGCAGCTTAGGGACTAAAGAGACCCAGTACTTC TRBD2 TRBJ2-5 TRBV7-3 NA
CASSPGLASYNSYEQYF TGTGCCAGCAGCCCGGGACTAGCCTCATACAACTCCTACGAGCAGTACTTC TRBD2 TRBJ2-7 TRBV7-8 NA
CASSLALQDNEQFF TGCGCCAGCAGCCTAGCCCTGCAGGACAATGAGCAGTTCTTC NA TRBJ2-1 TRBV5-1 NA
CASSLAGAGIYNEQFF TGTGCCAGCAGCTTGGCCGGGGCGGGTATATACAATGAGCAGTTCTTC NA TRBJ2-1 TRBV5-8 NA
CASSGGYGEKLFF TGCGCCAGCTCCGGGGGGTATGGTGAAAAACTGTTTTTT NA TRBJ1-4 TRBV10-2 NA
CASTRSEALHYNEQFF TGTGCCAGCACCCGTTCGGAGGCCCTTCACTACAATGAGCAGTTCTTC NA TRBJ2-1 TRBV11-2 NA
CASSISPGLTDTQYF TGTGCCAGTAGTATATCCCCAGGGCTGACAGATACGCAGTATTTT NA TRBJ2-3 TRBV19 NA
CASSYEGGGTQYF TGTGCCAGCAGTTACGAAGGGGGGGGGACCCAGTACTTC NA TRBJ2-5 TRBV6-5 NA
CASGPGLAGEGQFF TGTGCTAGTGGCCCGGGACTAGCGGGAGAAGGGCAGTTCTTC TRBD2 TRBJ2-1 TRBV12-5 NA
CASSHTEQFF TGCGCCAGCAGCCACACCGAGCAGTTCTTC NA TRBJ2-1 TRBV10-2 NA
CASSLVRGYYEQYF TGTGCCAGCAGTTTGGTCCGGGGCTACTACGAGCAGTACTTC NA TRBJ2-7 TRBV28 NA
CASSLVRGYTEAFF TGTGCCAGCAGCTTAGTCCGGGGATACACTGAAGCTTTCTTT NA TRBJ1-1 TRBV11-2 NA
CASSFSAGGTDTQYF TGTGCCAGCAGCTTTTCAGCGGGTGGCACAGATACGCAGTATTTT NA TRBJ2-3 TRBV11-2 few